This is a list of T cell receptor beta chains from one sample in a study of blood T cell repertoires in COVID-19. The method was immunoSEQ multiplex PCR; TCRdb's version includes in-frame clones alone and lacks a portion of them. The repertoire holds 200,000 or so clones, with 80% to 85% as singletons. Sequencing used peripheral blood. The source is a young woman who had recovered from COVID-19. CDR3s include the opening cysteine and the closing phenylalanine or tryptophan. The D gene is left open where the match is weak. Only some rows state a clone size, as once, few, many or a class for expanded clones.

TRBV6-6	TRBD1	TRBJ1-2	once	CASSYGTVYGYTF	TGTGCCAGCAGTTACGGGACAGTCTATGGCTACACCTTC
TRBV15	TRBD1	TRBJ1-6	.	CATSRGGGHSPLHF	TGTGCCACCAGCAGAGGAGGGGGCCATTCACCCCTCCACTTT
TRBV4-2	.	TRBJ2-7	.	CASSQVLGSSYEQYF	TGTGCCAGCAGCCAAGTCCTGGGGAGCTCCTACGAGCAGTACTTC
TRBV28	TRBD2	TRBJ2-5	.	CASSLRAGGGETQYF	TGTGCCAGCAGTTTAAGGGCGGGAGGGGGAGAGACCCAGTACTTC
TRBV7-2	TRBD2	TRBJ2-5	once	CASSLVGRVETQYF	TGTGCCAGCAGCTTAGTAGGGAGGGTGGAGACCCAGTACTTC
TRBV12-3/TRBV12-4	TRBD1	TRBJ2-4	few	CASRTGENIQYF	TGTGCCAGCCGGACAGGGGAAAACATTCAGTACTTC
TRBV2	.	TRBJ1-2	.	CASRGTGYGYTF	TGTGCCAGCAGGGGTACAGGGTATGGCTACACCTTC
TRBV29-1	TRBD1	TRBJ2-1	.	CSVVRTGNEQFF	TGCAGCGTTGTACGGACAGGGAATGAGCAGTTCTTC
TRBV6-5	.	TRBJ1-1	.	CASSMARTESTEAFF	TGTGCCAGCAGCATGGCCCGAACAGAGAGCACTGAAGCTTTCTTT
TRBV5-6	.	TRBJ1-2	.	CATLETGSPLGYTF	TGTGCCACCCTCGAAACGGGAAGCCCCCTTGGCTACACCTTC
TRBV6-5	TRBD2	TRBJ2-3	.	CASSYASGATDTQYF	TGTGCCAGCAGTTATGCTAGCGGAGCCACAGATACGCAGTATTTT
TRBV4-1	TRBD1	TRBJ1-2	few	CASSQDRGTNYGYTF	TGCGCCAGCAGCCAGGACAGGGGGACTAACTATGGCTACACCTTC
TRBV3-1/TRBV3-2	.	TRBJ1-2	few	CASSQDFGGYEGYTF	TGTGCCAGCAGCCAAGATTTCGGGGGATACGAGGGATACACCTTC
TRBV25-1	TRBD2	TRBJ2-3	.	CASSALAGVSGTQYF	TGTGCCAGCAGTGCTCTAGCGGGGGTTTCGGGTACGCAGTATTTT
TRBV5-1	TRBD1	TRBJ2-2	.	CASSLANRGTGELFF	TGCGCCAGCAGCTTGGCCAACAGGGGGACCGGGGAGCTGTTTTTT
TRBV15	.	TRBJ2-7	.	CATSRTAHYEQYF	TGTGCCACCAGCAGGACAGCCCACTACGAGCAGTACTTC
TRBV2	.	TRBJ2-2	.	CASSDRRAGELFF	TGTGCCAGCAGTGACCGCAGGGCCGGGGAGCTGTTTTTT
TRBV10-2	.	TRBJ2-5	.	CASISFGMGETQYF	TGCGCCAGCATTAGCTTTGGCATGGGAGAGACCCAGTACTTC
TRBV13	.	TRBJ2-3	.	CASSSGGLPSTDTQYF	TGTGCCAGCAGCTCAGGGGGACTTCCTAGCACAGATACGCAGTATTTT
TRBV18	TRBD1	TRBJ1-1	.	CASSQGQLNTEAFF	TGTGCCAGCTCGCAGGGACAGTTGAACACTGAAGCTTTCTTT
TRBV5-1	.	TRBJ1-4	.	CASSLPGVNEKLFF	TGCGCCAGCAGCTTGCCAGGGGTGAATGAAAAACTGTTTTTT
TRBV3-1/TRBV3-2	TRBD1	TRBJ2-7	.	CASSQEDRGHWGEQYF	TGTGCCAGCAGCCAAGAGGACAGGGGGCATTGGGGCGAGCAGTACTTC
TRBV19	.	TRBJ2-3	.	CASSLTKGGTDTQYF	TGTGCCAGTAGTCTGACGAAGGGGGGCACAGATACGCAGTATTTT
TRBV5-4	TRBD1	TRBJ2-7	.	CASSSRQGIHEQYF	TGTGCCAGCAGCTCGAGACAGGGCATCCACGAGCAGTACTTC
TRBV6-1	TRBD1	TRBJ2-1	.	CASSDRDRTYNEQFF	TGTGCCAGCAGTGACCGGGACAGAACCTACAATGAGCAGTTCTTC